The 32 T cell receptor beta chains reported below all come from one sample, sequenced in a study of T cell responses to AZD1222 COVID-19 vaccine. Only in-frame clones appear in the TCRdb table, and some are missing; sequencing was by immunoSEQ multiplex PCR. The sample yields about 150,000 clones, more than 80% seen once. The sample was peripheral blood, taken on day 0 of AZD1222 vaccination. The source of these receptors is an adult in good health.

The chain links TRBV9 to TRBJ1-4; D remains unclear. Per the germline V gene, CDR1 is SGDLS and CDR2 is YYNGEE. The germline V and J ends were trimmed by 3 bases and 5 bases, with 8 bases remaining between them. The CDR3 spans 13 residues. This chain's CDR3 is CASSARMNEKLFF. The CDR3 DNA follows: TGTGCCAGCAGCGCCCGTATGAATGAAAAACTGTTTTTT.

The gene calls are TRBV9 and TRBJ2-5; 7 bases map to TRBD1. Trimming took 3 bases from V and 5 from J; bases not matched to a gene: 7. Germline values: CDR1 SGDLS, CDR2 YYNGEE. This CDR3 has 14 residues. The CDR3 DNA follows: TGTGCCAGCAGCGCGACAGGGTTGGACGAGACCCAGTACTTC. It codes for CASSATGLDETQYF.

The CDR3 bases are TGTGCCAGCAGCTTTTTCAGGGGTGGTCTTGAAAAACTGTTTTTT. Translated: CASSFFRGGLEKLFF. This chain uses TRBV11-2 with TRBJ1-4; D may be TRBD1 (6 bases). There are 15 residues in the CDR3. Germline V gene sequence: CDR1 SGHAT, CDR2 FQNNGV. Trimming pared 3 bases from V and 7 bases from J, leaving 15 bases between.

The V and J genes are TRBV28 and TRBJ1-5; D is possibly TRBD1 (5 bases). V lost 6 bases, J lost 0 bases, and 15 bases lay in between. CDR3 length equals 16 residues. Germline V gives CDR1 MDHEN, CDR2 SYDVKM. CDR3 residues: CASRIPGGYSNQPQHF. The CDR3 DNA is TGTGCCAGCAGAATCCCCGGGGGGTATAGCAATCAGCCCCAGCATTTT.

This clone occurred a few times. This rearrangement joins TRBV6-5 to TRBJ1-2, with 12 nucleotides matching TRBD1. The CDR3 consists of 14 residues. V dropped 4 bases and J dropped 7; count of bases not matched to a gene: 4. Germline CDR1 is MNHEY and CDR2 is SVGAGI. The CDR3 DNA sequence: TGTGCCAGCAGTTCGCCGGGACAGGGGGCTGGCTACACCTTC. Its protein is CASSSPGQGAGYTF.

This chain uses TRBV15 with TRBJ1-1; D unresolved. The V gene lost 2 bases and the J gene lost 7 bases, with 14 bases spanning the gap. The germline CDR1 and CDR2 sequences are LNHNV and YYDKDF (reference sequence). The length of the CDR3 is 14 residues. For the CDR3, the DNA is TGTGCCACCAGCAGATCCGTTGAACACATTGAAGCTTTCTTT. It yields the protein CATSRSVEHIEAFF.

CDR3 loop: CASSGQGGTEQYF. As DNA, the CDR3 is TGTGCCAGCAGTGGCCAGGGAGGAACCGAGCAGTACTTC. The chain joins TRBV2 to TRBJ2-7; a possible D gene is TRBD2 (6 bases). There are 13 residues in the CDR3. V lost 4 bases and J lost 6, with 13 bases in between. From germline, CDR1 is SNHLY and CDR2 FYNNEI.

The chain uses TRBV28 and TRBJ2-5; TRBD2 might be the D (5 bases). Germline V gene lookup returns CDR1 MDHEN and CDR2 SYDVKM. This CDR3 has 13 residues. V was shortened by 7 bases and J by 0 bases, with 9 bases between the two germline ends. CDR3: CASTSGNQETQYF. In DNA form, the CDR3 reads TGTGCCAGCACGTCCGGGAACCAAGAGACCCAGTACTTC.

The table lists this clone with a count of one. The chain links TRBV6-7 to TRBJ1-6; no definite D call. TRBV6-7 is reported as an ORF; its role is uncertain. The V end was cut by 3 bases, the J end by 0 bases, with 18 bases between. This CDR3 region has 19 residues. Here the CDR3 reads CASSYERGRLSSYNSPLHF. The DNA for the CDR3 is TGTGCCAGCAGTTATGAGAGAGGACGACTAAGCTCCTATAATTCACCCCTCCACTTT.

The rearrangement uses TRBV28 and TRBJ2-7, with D perhaps TRBD1 or TRBD2 (5 bases each). V lost 5 bases and J lost 4, with 18 bases in between. The CDR3 has 15 residues. Germline V gene lookup returns CDR1 MDHEN and CDR2 SYDVKM. The CDR3, as DNA: TGTGCCAGCAGTCCCCGGGACGGGTTGGGGTACGAGCAGTACGTC. It yields the protein CASSPRDGLGYEQYV.

J is TRBJ1-2 and V is TRBV2; 7 nucleotides match TRBD1. The CDR3 consists of 14 residues. CDR1 is SNHLY, CDR2 FYNNEI, per germline. The ends lost 4 bases at V and 2 bases at J; junction bases unmatched: 4. The chain's CDR3 is CASSAGTANYGYTF. The CDR3 bases are TGTGCCAGCAGTGCCGGGACAGCGAACTATGGCTACACCTTC.

CDR3 region: CASSIISGTMNEKLFF. CDR3 nucleotides: TGTGCCAGCAGCATAATTTCCGGGACAATGAACGAAAAACTGTTTTTT. The chain employs TRBV7-9 and TRBJ1-4; tentatively, D is TRBD1 (6 bases). With 5 bases removed from V and 8 bases from J, the gap between germline ends came to 21 bases. The CDR3 covers 16 residues. Germline CDR1 SEHNR, CDR2 FQNEAQ (reference sequence). The variable domain in full, with the rest retrieved from reference TRBV7-9 and TRBJ1-4, is DTGVSQNPRHKITKRGQNVTFRCDPISEHNRLYWYRQTLGQGPEFLTYFQNEAQLEKSRLLSDRFSAERPKGSFSTLEIQRTEQGDSAMYLCASSIISGTMNEKLFFGSGTQLSVL.

V usage is TRBV30 and J usage is TRBJ1-1; maybe TRBD1 (6 bases). The germline CDR1 and CDR2 sequences are GTSNPN and SVGIG (reference sequence). The CDR3 extends over 13 amino acids. V lost 4 bases and J 4 bases, leaving 13 bases between the germline ends. The CDR3 reads CAWIEGGGTEAFF. CDR3 nucleotide sequence: TGTGCCTGGATCGAGGGGGGGGGCACTGAAGCTTTCTTT.

The rearrangement links TRBV7-8 to TRBJ1-2, with D possibly being TRBD1 (6 bases). Trimming took 5 bases from V and 5 from J, leaving 18 bases between them. In germline, CDR1 is SGHVS, CDR2 FQNEAQ. The CDR3 is 15 residues long. CDR3 residues: CASSVFGGNVYGYTF. CDR3 coding DNA: TGTGCCAGCAGCGTTTTTGGGGGCAACGTTTATGGCTACACCTTC. Filled out from reference TRBV7-8 and TRBJ1-2, the complete variable domain reads GAGVSQSPRYKVAKRGQDVALRCDPISGHVSLFWYQQALGQGPEFLTYFQNEAQLDKSGLPSDRFFAERPEGSVSTLKIQRTQQEDSAVYLCASSVFGGNVYGYTFGSGTRLTVV.

J is TRBJ2-7 and V is TRBV19; D remains ambiguous. The CDR3 has 14 residues. Trimming stripped 3 bases from V and 0 bases from J, with 9 bases between. Germline CDR1 LNHDA, CDR2 SQIVND (reference sequence). The CDR3 loop is CASSILGVSYEQYF. DNA for the CDR3: TGTGCCAGTAGTATTCTTGGCGTCTCCTACGAGCAGTACTTC. The whole variable domain, filled in from reference TRBV19 and TRBJ2-7, reads DGGITQSPKYLFRKEGQNVTLSCEQNLNHDAMYWYRQDPGQGLRLIYYSQIVNDFQKGDIAEGYSVSREKKESFPLTVTSAQKNPTAFYLCASSILGVSYEQYFGPGTRLTVT.

In this sample, this clone turned up once. The chain links TRBV29-1 to TRBJ2-5; possibly TRBD2 for D (6 bases). V shed 2 bases and J shed 4 bases, with 17 bases lying between them. This CDR3 comprises 15 residues. Germline V lookup: CDR1 SQVTM, CDR2 ANQGSEA. The CDR3 spells CSVEMGSLGGETQYF. DNA of the CDR3: TGCAGCGTTGAAATGGGCTCTCTCGGGGGAGAGACCCAGTACTTC.

This sequence joins TRBV5-1 and TRBJ2-7; TRBD1 aligns across 10 bases. This CDR3 region has 15 residues. Looked up from germline, CDR1 is SGHRS and CDR2 is YFSETQ. V gave up 4 bases and J gave up 3 bases; unmatched junction bases: 7. The CDR3 region has the DNA TGCGCCAGCAGCAAAGGGACAGGGGTGAGCTACGAGCAGTACTTC. Its translation: CASSKGTGVSYEQYF. Variable domain in full (rest from reference TRBV5-1 and TRBJ2-7): KAGVTQTPRYLIKTRGQQVTLSCSPISGHRSVSWYQQTPGQGLQFLFEYFSETQRNKGNFPGRFSGRQFSNSRSEMNVSTLELGDSALYLCASSKGTGVSYEQYFGPGTRLTVT.

The genes are TRBV6-5 and TRBJ1-1; 9 bases are shared with TRBD1. Germline V CDR1 and CDR2: MNHEY, SVGAGI. J lost 3 bases, V lost 5 bases, and 7 bases had no gene match. The CDR3 runs 15 residues. CDR3 DNA sequence: TGTGCCAGCAGTCCGTTGGGACAGGGAGACACTGAAGCTTTCTTT. As protein: CASSPLGQGDTEAFF.

This chain joins TRBV6-2 or TRBV6-3 and TRBJ2-5; 10 bases line up with TRBD1. CDR1 and CDR2 from the germline V gene are MNHEY and SVGEGT. This CDR3 region has 15 residues. The V and J ends lost 5 bases and 4 bases, in that order; junction bases with no gene match: 7. CDR3 sequence: CASSRQGAMGETQYF. In DNA, the CDR3 is TGTGCCAGCAGTAGACAGGGGGCGATGGGAGAGACCCAGTACTTC.

This clone was detected only once. This chain links TRBV6-4 with TRBJ2-3, with TRBD1 matching 8 bases. Germline CDR1 MRHNA, CDR2 SNTAGT. This CDR3 is 15 amino acids long. V lost 2 bases to trimming and J lost 4 bases; unmatched junction nucleotides: 5. CDR3 bases: TGTGCCAGCAGTGACATGCAGACAGGGGCAGATACGCAGTATTTT. Translating it yields CASSDMQTGADTQYF.

The rearrangement links TRBV4-1 to TRBJ2-2; D gene ambiguous. Germline lookup yields CDR1 MGHRA and CDR2 YSYEKL. The V and J ends lost 5 bases and 1 base respectively, with 2 bases between them. CDR3 length: 12 amino acids. CDR3 region: CASSENTGELFF. The CDR3 nucleotides are TGCGCCAGCAGCGAGAACACCGGGGAGCTGTTTTTT.

V and J are TRBV20-1 and TRBJ1-2; D possibly corresponds to TRBD1 (5 bases). Looked up from germline, CDR1 is DFQATT and CDR2 is SNEGSKA (reference sequence). Trimming pared 3 bases from V and 2 bases from J, leaving 7 bases between. The CDR3 has 12 amino acids. CDR3 nucleotide sequence: TGCAGTGCTAGTGAGGGGAACTATGGCTACACCTTC. It translates to CSASEGNYGYTF.

In the case of this clone: Mismatch with germline at one junction end may stem from a read error. CDR3 protein: CASNERGQITQYF. The CDR3 DNA reads TGTGCCAGCAATGAAAGGGGCCAAATTACGCAGTATTTT. The V gene is TRBV2, the J gene TRBJ2-3; the D gene is possibly TRBD1 (5 bases). The germline gives CDR1 SNHLY, CDR2 FYNNEI. The CDR3 is made up of 13 amino acids.

The chain links TRBV7-3 to TRBJ2-5, with D perhaps TRBD1 (6 bases). There are 15 residues in the CDR3. CDR1 and CDR2 from the germline V gene are SGHTA and FQGTGA. V was cut by 2 bases and J by 1 base, with 11 bases left in between. The CDR3 DNA is TGTGCCAGCAGCTTATCCCAGGGGCCCCAAGAGACCCAGTACTTC. Encoded protein: CASSLSQGPQETQYF.

The chain is built from TRBV28 and TRBJ2-7; D gene ambiguous. The germline CDR1 and CDR2 sequences are MDHEN and SYDVKM. This CDR3 has 13 amino acids. Between the trimmed V and J ends, which lost 6 bases and 3 bases, there was a span of 12 bases. This CDR3 is CASRTPKDYEQYF. CDR3 DNA sequence: TGTGCCAGCAGAACTCCGAAAGACTACGAGCAGTACTTC.

This rearrangement joins TRBV9 to TRBJ2-5, with 9 bases matching TRBD2. V trimming: 0 bases; J trimming: 5 bases; junction bases outside the gene matches: 8. Germline lookup yields CDR1 SGDLS and CDR2 YYNGEE. The CDR3 totals 16 residues. CDR3 nucleotide sequence: TGTGCCAGCAGCGTAGAGGGCGGGGGGGCTGTGGAGACCCAGTACTTC. This translates into CASSVEGGGAVETQYF. Filled out from reference TRBV9 and TRBJ2-5, the complete variable domain reads DSGVTQTPKHLITATGQRVTLRCSPRSGDLSVYWYQQSLDQGLQFLIQYYNGEERAKGNILERFSAQQFPDLHSELNLSSLELGDSALYFCASSVEGGGAVETQYFGPGTRLLVL.

The chain's CDR3 is CASSPGPRDRGRFPSGANVLTF. In DNA, the CDR3 is TGTGCCAGCAGTCCCGGACCCCGGGACAGGGGGCGATTCCCCTCTGGGGCCAACGTCCTGACTTTC. This sequence joins TRBV27 and TRBJ2-6; 12 bases are shared with TRBD1. CDR3 length equals 22 residues. Germline CDR1 is MNHEY and CDR2 is SMNVEV (reference sequence). Germline trimming cut 5 bases from V and 0 bases from J; bases unmatched to any gene: 17.

This chain uses TRBV6-6 with TRBJ2-1, with a weak D call TRBD2 (6 bases). Germline values: CDR1 MNHNY, CDR2 SVGAGI (reference sequence). The CDR3 loop spans 16 amino acids. V was clipped by 2 bases and J by 0 bases, with 11 bases between them. CDR3 in amino acids: CASSYGAGSSYNEQFF. As DNA, the CDR3 is TGTGCCAGCAGTTACGGTGCGGGGAGCTCCTACAATGAGCAGTTCTTC.

The chain is built from TRBV18 and TRBJ2-7, with 9 bases identical to TRBD1. In germline, CDR1 is KGHSH, CDR2 LQKENI. The CDR3 is 14 amino acids. J lost 5 bases, V lost 3 bases, and 5 bases had no gene match. The CDR3, as DNA: TGTGCCAGCTCACCCGGGACAGGGAGAGACGAGCAGTACTTC. Translation: CASSPGTGRDEQYF.

The V call is TRBV11-2, the J call TRBJ2-2; the match to TRBD1 covers 7 bases. V shed 8 bases, J shed 2 bases, and the junction held 11 bases outside the gene matches. The CDR3 extends over 16 amino acids. Germline values: CDR1 SGHAT, CDR2 FQNNGV. The CDR3, as DNA: TGTGCCAGCGGGTCGTACAGGGGAAAAAACACCGGGGAGCTGTTTTTT. Translation: CASGSYRGKNTGELFF.

V usage is TRBV5-1 and J usage is TRBJ2-5, with TRBD2 matching over 8 bases. The CDR3 spans 16 residues. Looked up from germline, CDR1 is SGHRS and CDR2 is YFSETQ. V was clipped by 0 bases and J by 1 base; unmatched bases: 5. The CDR3 protein is CASSLGWREVQETQYF. The CDR3 bases are TGCGCCAGCAGCTTGGGGTGGCGGGAGGTCCAAGAGACCCAGTACTTC.

The V call is TRBV7-2, the J call TRBJ2-5; the match to TRBD1 covers 11 bases. V dropped 5 bases and J dropped 6; count of bases not matched to a gene: 8. CDR1 is SGHTA, CDR2 FQGNSA, per germline. This CDR3 is built from 15 residues. The chain's CDR3 is CASSPWTGGSQTQYF. The DNA of the CDR3 is TGTGCCAGCAGCCCTTGGACAGGGGGCTCTCAGACCCAGTACTTC.